The 16 T cell receptor beta chains presented below share a single source sample, sequenced in a study of blood T cells in healthy people across ages. A sample-barcoded 5' primer and a J-beta primer mix were used in a second PCR of roughly 7 to 12 cycles. One entry per CDR3 protein results from TCRdb running MiXCR on the 5' RACE reads. The data hold around 2 million distinct CDR3 sequences, with about 39% observed a single time. Sequenced sample: blood. The receptors originated from a human donor in good health.

The V gene is TRBV15, the J gene TRBJ2-6; a weak D match, TRBD2 (5 bases). V dropped 0 bases and J dropped 0 bases, with 12 bases sitting between them. The CDR3 covers 18 residues. The germline gives CDR1 LNHNV, CDR2 YYDKDF (reference sequence). CDR3 amino acids: CATSRDSDRHSGANVLTF. DNA of the CDR3: TGTGCCACCAGCAGAGATAGCGACCGCCACTCTGGGGCCAACGTCCTGACTTTC.

The rearrangement uses TRBV6-2 or TRBV6-3 and TRBJ2-7, with 7 bases that match TRBD1. This CDR3 has 15 amino acids. Germline V lookup: CDR1 MNHEY, CDR2 SVGEGT. The junction had 5 bases not matched to a gene; V was cut back by 0 bases and J by 3 bases. The CDR3 protein is CASSYSGQTHYEQYF. The CDR3 DNA reads TGTGCCAGCAGTTACTCGGGACAGACCCACTACGAGCAGTACTTC.

This clonotype has only a few counts. The chain links TRBV4-2 to TRBJ1-2; 7 bases align to TRBD1. The CDR3 has 15 residues. V lost 0 bases and J lost 3; bases outside the gene matches: 4. Germline V gene data show CDR1 as LGHNA and CDR2 as YNFKEQ. CDR3: CASSQESGGDYGYTF. The CDR3 DNA follows: TGTGCCAGCAGCCAAGAGTCAGGGGGGGACTATGGCTACACCTTC.

This chain connects TRBV29-1 to TRBJ1-1; perhaps TRBD1 as D (5 bases). CDR3 length: 14 amino acids. The germline V and J ends were trimmed by 3 bases and 4 bases, with 15 bases remaining between them. From germline, CDR1 is SQVTM and CDR2 ANQGSEA. The CDR3 region is CSVEGRAGTTEAFF. The CDR3, as DNA: TGCAGCGTTGAGGGGCGGGCAGGGACCACTGAAGCTTTCTTT. The variable domain in full, with the rest retrieved from reference TRBV29-1 and TRBJ1-1, is SAVISQKPSRDICQRGTSLTIQCQVDSQVTMMFWYRQQPGQSLTLIATANQGSEATYESGFVIDKFPISRPNLTFSTLTVSNMSPEDSSIYLCSVEGRAGTTEAFFGQGTRLTVV.

This clonotype has just a few counts. CDR3 amino acids: CSASRQNYGYTF. The DNA for the CDR3 is TGCAGTGCTAGTCGGCAGAACTATGGCTACACCTTC. This chain uses TRBV20-1 with TRBJ1-2; D is undetermined. Trimming removed 3 bases at V and 2 bases at J, with 7 bases between. CDR1 is DFQATT, CDR2 SNEGSKA, per germline (reference sequence). The CDR3 is 12 amino acids.

J is TRBJ2-3 and V is TRBV7-9; D possibly corresponds to TRBD1 (6 bases). The germline CDR1 and CDR2 sequences are SEHNR and FQNEAQ (reference sequence). Trimming left V 2 bases short and J 8 bases short, with 11 bases between. The CDR3 length is 13 residues. The CDR3 DNA reads TGTGCCAGCAGCTTAAGGGGGAAATGTACGCAGTATTTT. It encodes CASSLRGKCTQYF. The full variable domain, in which reference TRBV7-9 and TRBJ2-3 provide the parts outside the CDR3, is DTGVSQNPRHKITKRGQNVTFRCDPISEHNRLYWYRQTLGQGPEFLTYFQNEAQLEKSRLLSDRFSAERPKGSFSTLEIQRTEQGDSAMYLCASSLRGKCTQYFGPGTRLTVL.

This clonotype was counted many times. In DNA form, the CDR3 reads TGCGCCAGCGGGCCCTGGGGGGGGGAGCAGTTCTTC. It is translated as CASGPWGGEQFF. The V call is TRBV4-1, the J call TRBJ2-1; 7 nucleotides match TRBD2. This CDR3 has 12 amino acids. With V trimmed by 8 bases and J by 10 bases, 8 bases remained unmatched. Germline CDR1 is MGHRA and CDR2 is YSYEKL.

V and J are TRBV15 and TRBJ2-4, with a possible D match to TRBD2 (5 bases). The CDR3 runs 11 residues. Germline CDR1 is LNHNV and CDR2 is YYDKDF (reference sequence). Between the trimmed V and J ends, which lost 3 bases and 8 bases, there was a span of 5 bases. CDR3 bases: TGTGCCACCAGCAGGAGGGACATTCAGTACTTC. This encodes CATSRRDIQYF.

This chain joins TRBV5-5 and TRBJ1-2; 7 nucleotides match TRBD1. With V trimmed by 4 bases and J by 1 base, 10 bases remained unmatched. The germline CDR1 and CDR2 sequences are SGHKS and YYEKEE (reference sequence). This CDR3 is built from 16 residues. The CDR3 coding sequence is TGTGCCAGCAGCGCCACATTGGGACAGAATAACTATGGCTACACCTTC. This sequence encodes CASSATLGQNNYGYTF.

In regard to this clonotype: At one end, the junction sequence differs from germline, possibly due to a read error. The chain has TRBV29-1 and TRBJ1-2, with unresolved D. The CDR3 totals 12 residues. From germline, CDR1 is SQVTM and CDR2 ANQGSEA. CDR3 DNA: TGCAGCGCTGAAGATCGACTTACGGGCTACACCTTC. This translates into CSAEDRLTGYTF.

The chain uses TRBV3-1 and TRBJ1-5, with TRBD1 matching over 7 bases. In germline, CDR1 is LGHDT, CDR2 YNNKEL (reference sequence). The ends lost 1 base at V and 1 base at J; junction bases unmatched: 7. The CDR3 runs to 17 residues. The CDR3 region is CASSQGIGTVSNQPQHF. CDR3 nucleotide sequence: TGTGCCAGCAGCCAAGGCATTGGGACAGTCAGCAATCAGCCCCAGCATTTT.

This chain links TRBV20-1 with TRBJ2-1; D is uncertain. This CDR3 comprises 15 residues. Germline-derived CDR1 and CDR2 are DFQATT and SNEGSKA (reference sequence). Trimming removed 3 bases from V and 0 bases from J, with 12 bases in between. The CDR3 DNA reads as TGCAGTGCTAGCCCGCCAGAAACCTCCTACAATGAGCAGTTCTTC. It specifies CSASPPETSYNEQFF.

With respect to this clonotype: One end of the junction varies from germline; a read error may be responsible. The V gene is TRBV5-1, the J gene TRBJ2-7; TRBD1 matches at 8 bases. Germline CDR1 is SGHRS and CDR2 is YFSETQ. CDR3 length equals 13 residues. CDR3 sequence: CAGSTDRAEEQYF. The CDR3 bases are TGCGCCGGCAGCACGGACAGGGCGGAAGAGCAGTACTTC. Using reference TRBV5-1 and TRBJ2-7 for the parts outside the CDR3, the full variable domain is KAGVTQTPRYLIKTRGQQVTLSCSPISGHRSVSWYQQTPGQGLQFLFEYFSETQRNKGNFPGRFSGRQFSNSRSEMNVSTLELGDSALYLCAGSTDRAEEQYFGPGTRLTVT.

The V gene is TRBV9, the J gene TRBJ2-6; D is uncertain. This CDR3 has 18 amino acids. Germline values: CDR1 SGDLS, CDR2 YYNGEE. The V gene lost 2 bases and the J gene lost 0 bases, with 15 bases spanning the gap. CDR3 residues: CASSVRHHSYSGANVLTF. The CDR3 coding sequence is TGTGCCAGCAGCGTTAGACACCACAGTTACTCTGGGGCCAACGTCCTGACTTTC.

The chain links TRBV5-1 to TRBJ2-3; D gene unclear. This CDR3 region has 16 residues. Per germline, CDR1 SGHRS and CDR2 YFSETQ. Trimming removed 0 bases from V and 0 bases from J, with 11 bases in between. Here the CDR3 DNA reads TGCGCCAGCAGCTTGGCCGGTGATCCGAGCACAGATACGCAGTATTTT. This codes for CASSLAGDPSTDTQYF.

The V call is TRBV27, the J call TRBJ1-3; D uncertain. Trimming shortened V by 9 bases and J by 2 bases, and 14 bases separated the two germline ends. Germline CDR1 MNHEY, CDR2 SMNVEV (reference sequence). This CDR3 contains 14 residues. CDR3 sequence reads: CAREGGPAGNTIYF. DNA of the CDR3: TGTGCCAGGGAGGGCGGCCCAGCTGGAAACACCATATATTTT.